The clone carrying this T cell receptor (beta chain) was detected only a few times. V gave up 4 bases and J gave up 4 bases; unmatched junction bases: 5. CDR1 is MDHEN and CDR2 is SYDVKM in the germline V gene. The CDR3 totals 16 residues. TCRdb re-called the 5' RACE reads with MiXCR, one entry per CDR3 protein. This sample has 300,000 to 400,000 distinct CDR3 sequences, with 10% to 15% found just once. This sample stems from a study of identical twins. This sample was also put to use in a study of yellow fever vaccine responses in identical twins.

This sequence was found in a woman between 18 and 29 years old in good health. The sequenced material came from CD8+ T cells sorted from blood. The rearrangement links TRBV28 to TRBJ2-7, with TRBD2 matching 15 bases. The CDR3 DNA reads TGTGCCAGCAGTTCGGGGACTAGCGGGGGGCAATACGAGCAGTACTTC. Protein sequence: CASSSGTSGGQYEQYF.